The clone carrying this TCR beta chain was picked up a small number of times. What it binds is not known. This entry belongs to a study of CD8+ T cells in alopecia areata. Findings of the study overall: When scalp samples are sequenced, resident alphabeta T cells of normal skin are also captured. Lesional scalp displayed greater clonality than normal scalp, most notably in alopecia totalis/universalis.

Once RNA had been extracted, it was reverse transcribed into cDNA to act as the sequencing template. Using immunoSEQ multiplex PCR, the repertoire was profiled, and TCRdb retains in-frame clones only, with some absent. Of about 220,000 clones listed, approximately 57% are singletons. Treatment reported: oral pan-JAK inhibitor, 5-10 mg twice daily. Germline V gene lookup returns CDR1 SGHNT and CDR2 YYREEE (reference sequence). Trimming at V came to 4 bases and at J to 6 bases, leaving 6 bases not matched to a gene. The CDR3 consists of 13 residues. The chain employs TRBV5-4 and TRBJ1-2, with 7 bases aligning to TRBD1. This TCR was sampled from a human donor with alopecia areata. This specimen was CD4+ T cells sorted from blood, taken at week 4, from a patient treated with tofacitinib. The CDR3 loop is CASSPGTVHGYTF. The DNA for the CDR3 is TGTGCCAGCAGCCCAGGGACAGTTCATGGCTACACCTTC.